Sequencing of this T cell receptor (beta chain) was carried out in a study of beta chain features in type 1 diabetes. Study information: Researchers looked at some 99 million sorted cells across all samples.

The length of the CDR3 is 15 residues. The authors took one heparinised blood draw, averaging about 120 mL, from each donor. Expressed TCRB transcripts were sequenced because the isolated RNA had all been reverse transcribed beforehand. TCRdb's table, derived via immunoSEQ multiplex PCR, lists solely in-frame clones and lacks some. The data contain more than 85,000 clones, approximately 37% of them singletons. Notes on the study in general: All four CD4+ subsets from Type 1 diabetes patients carried moderately but significantly shorter TCRB CDR3s.

In the case of this clone: Its antigen is unknown.

The sequence was collected from a woman younger than 35 in good health. The sample taken for sequencing was stem cell memory CD4+ T cells from blood. This rearrangement joins TRBV23-1 to TRBJ2-1, with 11 bases aligning to TRBD2. TRBV23-1 is reported as an ORF; its role is uncertain. CDR3 nucleotides: TGCCCAGCGGTCACTAGCGGGAGTCACTACAATGAGCAGTTCTTC. Protein product: CPAVTSGSHYNEQFF.